A selection of T cell receptor beta chains follows, all from one sample in a study of blood T cells in healthy people across ages. TCRdb passed the 5' RACE reads through MiXCR, listing each CDR3 protein once. Altogether 980,000 or so distinct CDR3 sequences are present, approximately 49% being singletons, with the ten largest covering under 15%. Sample: blood. These receptors originate from a young man in good health. CDR3s include the opening cysteine and the closing phenylalanine or tryptophan. The D gene is left open where the match is weak. Size values are once, few and many counts, or a class for expanded clones, and some rows have none.

TRBJ1-4 | few | . | TRBV4-1 | TGCGCCAGCAGCCAAGATCCAGGGCCCCGGGGGAATGAAAAACTGTTTTTT | CASSQDPGPRGNEKLFF
TRBJ2-1 | once | . | TRBV5-4 | TGTGCCAGCACCCGAGGACGTTCCAACTACAATGAGCAGTTCTTC | CASTRGRSNYNEQFF
TRBJ2-5 | . | . | TRBV10-3 | TGTGCCATCAAACAGGGGATGGGGGGGATCCAAGAGACCCAGTACTTC | CAIKQGMGGIQETQYF
TRBJ1-5 | . | . | TRBV6-2/TRBV6-3 | TGTGCCAGCAGTTTCGGACGGCTTAGCAATCAGCCCCAGCATTTT | CASSFGRLSNQPQHF
TRBJ1-2 | . | TRBD1 | TRBV20-1 | TGCAGTGCAAACAGGGGGCACGACTATGGCTACACCTTC | CSANRGHDYGYTF
TRBJ2-1 | . | . | TRBV20-1 | TGCAGTGCTAGAGCCCCACGTGGTAGGGGCGAGCAGTTCTTC | CSARAPRGRGEQFF
TRBJ2-5 | many | TRBD1 | TRBV3-1 | TGTGCCAGCAGCCAAGGGACAGGGGGCCAGTACTTC | CASSQGTGGQYF
TRBJ2-7 | . | . | TRBV20-1 | TGCAGTGCTAGAGCAATCGGGGGAGGTTCAGCATACGAGCAGTACTTC | CSARAIGGGSAYEQYF
TRBJ2-3 | . | TRBD2 | TRBV20-1 | TGCAGTGCTAGTCTAGCGGGGGCCCGCACAGATACGCAGTATTTT | CSASLAGARTDTQYF
TRBJ2-5 | few | . | TRBV12-3/TRBV12-4 | TGTGCCAGCAGTTTAACCTCAGAAGAGACCCAGTACTTC | CASSLTSEETQYF
TRBJ2-5 | once | . | TRBV20-1 | TGCAGTGCTGGTGGGACCGATCTATGGGAGCAGTACTTC | CSAGGTDLWEQYF
TRBJ2-1 | . | . | TRBV3-1 | TGTGCCAGCAGCCTGAAACCCCAGGGTACTGAGCAGTTCTTC | CASSLKPQGTEQFF
TRBJ2-4 | . | . | TRBV2 | TGTGCCAGCAGTATCCAGGGAGTCCAAAACATTCAGTACTTC | CASSIQGVQNIQYF
TRBJ2-1 | . | . | TRBV9 | TGTGCCAGCAGCGTGGGGATAGGGGATAATGTAAATGAGCAGTTCTTC | CASSVGIGDNVNEQFF
TRBJ2-5 | . | . | TRBV5-5 | TGTGCCAGCACCCAGGGCACGGCCGGCGGGACCCAGTACTTC | CASTQGTAGGTQYF
TRBJ2-3 | . | TRBD2 | TRBV24-1 | TGTGCCACCAGTGTCCTAGCGGGGCGGATAGATACGCAGTATTTT | CATSVLAGRIDTQYF
TRBJ2-5 | few | . | TRBV6-1 | TGTGCCAGCAGGGGACCTGGGGCAGCGGGCGATTATCGTCCAGAGACCCAGTACTTC | CASRGPGAAGDYRPETQYF
TRBJ1-1 | few | TRBD1 | TRBV12-3/TRBV12-4 | TGTGCCAGCACCACTGGGACAGGACAGGCTTTCTTT | CASTTGTGQAFF
TRBJ1-6 | . | . | TRBV20-1 | TGCAGTGCCCCCCGCGAGGAGGGGAGGTTTAATTCACCCCTCCACTTT | CSAPREEGRFNSPLHF
TRBJ1-2 | few | . | TRBV7-9 | TGTGCCAGCAGCCGATCGCAGGGCTATGGCTACACCTTC | CASSRSQGYGYTF
TRBJ2-1 | once | TRBD2 | TRBV27 | TGTGCCAGCAGCGGGGGGATGAAGAATGAGCAGTTCTTC | CASSGGMKNEQFF
TRBJ1-5 | . | TRBD1 | TRBV3-1 | TGTGCCAGCAGCCAAGGACAGGGCCAGCCCCAGCATTTT | CASSQGQGQPQHF
TRBJ2-1 | once | . | TRBV10-3 | TGTGCCATCAGTGACGGAAGGGTAGAGACCCAGTTCTTC | CAISDGRVETQFF
TRBJ1-1 | . | TRBD1 | TRBV6-6 | TGTGCCAGCAGTACTCGACAGGGCAGAACTGAAGCTTTCTTT | CASSTRQGRTEAFF
TRBJ1-6 | few | . | TRBV6-6 | TGTGCCAGCAGTTACTCCGAGGGTAATTCACCCCTCCACTTT | CASSYSEGNSPLHF
TRBJ2-5 | . | . | TRBV6-2/TRBV6-3 | TGTGCCAGCAGGGAAGGAGGCTCTCAAGAGACCCAGTACTTC | CASREGGSQETQYF
TRBJ2-7 | . | . | TRBV28 | TGTGCCACCAAGCTCGAGGGGACTCGGGCATACGAGCAGTACTTC | CATKLEGTRAYEQYF
TRBJ1-2 | . | . | TRBV7-2 | TGTGCCAGCAGCCCCGTAGAGGGGGGGAACTATGGCTACACCTTC | CASSPVEGGNYGYTF
TRBJ2-5 | once | . | TRBV3-1 | TGTGCCAGCAGCCAACCGAACTCCCGCAATGAGCAGTACTTC | CASSQPNSRNEQYF
TRBJ2-7 | once | TRBD2 | TRBV2 | TGTGCCAGGCGCGGGAGCTCCTACGAGCAGTACTTC | CARRGSSYEQYF
TRBJ1-2 | . | . | TRBV7-9 | TGTGCCAGCAGCGACGGGGCACCCTATGGCTACACCTTC | CASSDGAPYGYTF
TRBJ2-7 | . | TRBD2 | TRBV7-6 | TGTGCCAGCAGCTCCGCTAGCGGGGGTTCCTACGAGCAGTACTTC | CASSSASGGSYEQYF
TRBJ1-2 | once | . | TRBV7-2 | TGTGCCAGCAGCACGTTCCTGGACTATGGCTACACCTTC | CASSTFLDYGYTF
TRBJ2-1 | once | . | TRBV25-1 | TGTGCCAGCAGTGATAGGATTAATGAGCAGTTCTTC | CASSDRINEQFF
TRBJ1-6 | few | . | TRBV20-1 | TGCAGTGCTAGTAGGGGGATTAGGGATTCACCCCTCCACTTT | CSASRGIRDSPLHF
TRBJ2-1 | once | TRBD1 | TRBV12-3/TRBV12-4 | TGTGCCAGCAGTGTGACAGGGGCCTACAATGAGCAGTTCTTC | CASSVTGAYNEQFF
TRBJ2-7 | . | . | TRBV3-1 | TGTGCCATCAGTGAGCAGGTGGCCCCCCACTACGAGCAGTACTTC | CAISEQVAPHYEQYF
TRBJ2-6 | . | . | TRBV11-2 | TGTGCCAGCAGCTTGCCCGGGCCGACCTCGGGCACCTACTCTGGGGCCAACGTCCTGACTTTC | CASSLPGPTSGTYSGANVLTF
TRBJ2-5 | few | TRBD2 | TRBV30 | TGTGCCTGGGATAGCGGGAGAGGCAATGAGCAGTACTTC | CAWDSGRGNEQYF
TRBJ2-3 | many | TRBD2 | TRBV20-1 | TGCAGTGCCGAAAAGGGAGGGGGCACAGATACGCAGTATTTT | CSAEKGGGTDTQYF
TRBJ1-1 | . | TRBD1 | TRBV6-1 | TGTGCCAGCGGCCGACAGGGGGAAGCGGCGGCTTTCTTT | CASGRQGEAAAFF
TRBJ1-5 | . | TRBD1 | TRBV27 | TGTGCCACCAGGACAGGGGCGAGGGATCAGCCCCAGCATTTT | CATRTGARDQPQHF
TRBJ2-5 | . | TRBD1 | TRBV10-3 | TGTGCCATCAGTGATACGACAGGGGGCAGGGAGACCCAGTACTTC | CAISDTTGGRETQYF
TRBJ2-7 | . | . | TRBV6-5 | TGTGCCAGCAAAACAGGGTCCTCCTACGAGCAGTACTTC | CASKTGSSYEQYF
TRBJ2-7 | few | TRBD1 | TRBV6-1 | TGTGCCAGCACCGCAGAGGTTACCGGGACAGGCCTATACGAGCAGTACTTC | CASTAEVTGTGLYEQYF
TRBJ2-1 | few | . | TRBV27 | TGTGCCAGCAGTTCCCTAGGGAGTTTCTCGGGCAATGAGCAGTTCTTC | CASSSLGSFSGNEQFF
TRBJ1-2 | . | TRBD1 | TRBV6-6 | TGTGCCAGCGTCACGGGACAGGGGGCTGTCGTCTATGGCTACACCTTC | CASVTGQGAVVYGYTF
TRBJ2-3 | . | TRBD1 | TRBV10-3 | TGTGCCATCAGTGAGGGACAGGGCCTGTCTAGCACAGATACGCAGTATTTT | CAISEGQGLSSTDTQYF
TRBJ1-2 | . | . | TRBV6-2/TRBV6-3 | TGTGCCAGCAGTTACTCGAGTGGGAGGGCAAGCTACACCTTC | CASSYSSGRASYTF